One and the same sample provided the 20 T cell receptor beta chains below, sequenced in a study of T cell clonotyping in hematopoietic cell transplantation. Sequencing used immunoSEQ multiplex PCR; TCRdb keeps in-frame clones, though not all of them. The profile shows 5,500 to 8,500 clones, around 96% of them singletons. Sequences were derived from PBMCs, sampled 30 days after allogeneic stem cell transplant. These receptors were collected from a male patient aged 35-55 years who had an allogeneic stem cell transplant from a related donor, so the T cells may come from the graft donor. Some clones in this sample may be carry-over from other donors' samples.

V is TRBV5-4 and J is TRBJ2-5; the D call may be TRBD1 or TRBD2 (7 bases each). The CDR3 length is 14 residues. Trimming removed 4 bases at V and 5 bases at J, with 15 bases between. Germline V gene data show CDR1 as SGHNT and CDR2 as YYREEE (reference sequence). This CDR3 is CASSTNRGGETQYF. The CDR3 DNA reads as TGTGCCAGCAGCACTAACAGGGGAGGGGAGACCCAGTACTTC.

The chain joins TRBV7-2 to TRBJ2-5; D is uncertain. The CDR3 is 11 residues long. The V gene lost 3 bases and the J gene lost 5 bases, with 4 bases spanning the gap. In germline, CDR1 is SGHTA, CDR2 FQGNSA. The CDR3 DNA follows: TGTGCCAGCAGCTTCTGGGAGACCCAGTACTTC. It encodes CASSFWETQYF.

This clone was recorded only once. Here the CDR3 DNA reads TGTGCCAGCAGTGAAGTGGGACAGGGATCTGGAAACACCATATATTTT. It codes for CASSEVGQGSGNTIYF. The rearrangement joins TRBV6-1 to TRBJ1-3; 9 bases agree with TRBD1. V lost 1 base, J lost 1 base, and 2 bases stayed unmatched. Germline lookup yields CDR1 MNHNS and CDR2 SASEGT. This CDR3 is 16 amino acids long.

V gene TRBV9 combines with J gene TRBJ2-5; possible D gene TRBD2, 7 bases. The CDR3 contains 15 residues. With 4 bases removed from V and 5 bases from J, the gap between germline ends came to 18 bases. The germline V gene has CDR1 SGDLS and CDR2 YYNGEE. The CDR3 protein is CASSPSQRDMETQYF. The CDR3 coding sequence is TGTGCCAGCAGCCCCTCCCAGCGGGACATGGAGACCCAGTACTTC.

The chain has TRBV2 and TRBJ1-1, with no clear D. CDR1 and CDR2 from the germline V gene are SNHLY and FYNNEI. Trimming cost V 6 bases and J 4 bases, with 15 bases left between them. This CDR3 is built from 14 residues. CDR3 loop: CASRKSSLGTEAFF. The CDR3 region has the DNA TGTGCCAGCAGAAAATCAAGCCTGGGCACTGAAGCTTTCTTT.

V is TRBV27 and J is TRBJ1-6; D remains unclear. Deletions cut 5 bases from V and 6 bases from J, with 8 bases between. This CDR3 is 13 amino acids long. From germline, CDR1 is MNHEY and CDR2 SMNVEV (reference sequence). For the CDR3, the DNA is TGTGCCAGCAGTGAGCACGGTAATTCACCCCTCCACTTT. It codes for CASSEHGNSPLHF.

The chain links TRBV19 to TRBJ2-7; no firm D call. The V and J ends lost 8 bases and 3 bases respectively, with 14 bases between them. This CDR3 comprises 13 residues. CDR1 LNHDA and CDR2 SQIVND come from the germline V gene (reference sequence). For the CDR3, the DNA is TGTGCCAGTTCCACTACGACCTTCTACGAGCAGTACTTC. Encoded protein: CASSTTTFYEQYF.

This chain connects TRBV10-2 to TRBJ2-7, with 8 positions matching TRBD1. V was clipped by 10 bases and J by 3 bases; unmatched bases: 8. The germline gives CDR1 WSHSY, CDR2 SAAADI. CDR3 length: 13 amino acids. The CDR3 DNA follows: TGCGCCACCGGACAGGGTTTAGACTACGAGCAGTACTTC. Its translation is CATGQGLDYEQYF.

Written as DNA, the CDR3 is TGTGCCAGCAGCGTAGGATCACCTGGGACAGAGACCCAGTACTTC. It translates to CASSVGSPGTETQYF. The V call is TRBV9, the J call TRBJ2-5, with D perhaps being TRBD1 or TRBD2 (5 bases each). This CDR3 has 15 amino acids. The germline V gene has CDR1 SGDLS and CDR2 YYNGEE. V dropped 0 bases and J dropped 4 bases, with 13 bases sitting between them.

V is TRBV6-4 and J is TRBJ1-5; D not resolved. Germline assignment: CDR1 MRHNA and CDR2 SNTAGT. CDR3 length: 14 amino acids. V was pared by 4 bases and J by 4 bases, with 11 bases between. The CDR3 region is CASSGSPGNQPQHF. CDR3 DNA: TGTGCCAGCAGTGGAAGTCCGGGGAATCAGCCCCAGCATTTT.

CDR3: CASTWGTGGLRAQYF. Here the CDR3 DNA reads TGTGCCAGCACCTGGGGGACAGGGGGGCTGCGTGCCCAGTACTTC. The rearrangement joins TRBV13 to TRBJ2-5, with 11 bases fitting TRBD1. The CDR3 consists of 15 residues. Germline trimming cut 7 bases from V and 9 bases from J; bases unmatched to any gene: 13. The germline CDR1 and CDR2 sequences are PRHDT and FYEKMQ (reference sequence).

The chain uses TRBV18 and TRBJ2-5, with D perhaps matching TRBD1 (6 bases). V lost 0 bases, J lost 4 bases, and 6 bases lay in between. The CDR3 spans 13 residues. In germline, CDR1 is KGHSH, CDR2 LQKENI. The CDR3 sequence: CASSPPGGETQYF. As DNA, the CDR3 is TGTGCCAGCTCACCACCAGGGGGAGAGACCCAGTACTTC.

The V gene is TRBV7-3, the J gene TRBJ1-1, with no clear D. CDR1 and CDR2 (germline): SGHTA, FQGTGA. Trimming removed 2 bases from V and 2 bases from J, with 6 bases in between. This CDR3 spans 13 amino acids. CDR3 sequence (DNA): TGTGCCAGCAGCTTAGTGGTTAACACTGAAGCTTTCTTT. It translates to CASSLVVNTEAFF.

The CDR3 spells CASTLTDTQYF. For the CDR3, the DNA is TGTGCCAGCACCCTGACAGATACGCAGTATTTT. The V and J genes are TRBV7-9 and TRBJ2-3; D is unclear. The CDR3 runs 11 residues. The ends were cut back, 7 bases at V and 3 bases at J, with 5 bases in the middle. CDR1 is SEHNR, CDR2 FQNEAQ, per germline (reference sequence).

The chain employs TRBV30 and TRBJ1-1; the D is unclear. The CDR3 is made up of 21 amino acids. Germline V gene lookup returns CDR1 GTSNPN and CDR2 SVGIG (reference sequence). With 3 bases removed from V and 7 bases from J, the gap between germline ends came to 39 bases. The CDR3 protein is CAWSPGYSLIPSKPSNGEAFF. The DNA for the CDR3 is TGTGCCTGGAGCCCGGGTTACAGCCTAATTCCGAGCAAACCCTCCAACGGTGAAGCTTTCTTT.

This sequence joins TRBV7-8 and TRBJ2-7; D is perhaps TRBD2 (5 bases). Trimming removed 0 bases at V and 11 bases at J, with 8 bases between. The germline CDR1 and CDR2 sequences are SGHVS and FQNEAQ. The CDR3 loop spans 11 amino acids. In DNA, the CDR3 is TGTGCCAGCAGCTTAGCAGAGGAGGAGTACTTC. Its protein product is CASSLAEEEYF. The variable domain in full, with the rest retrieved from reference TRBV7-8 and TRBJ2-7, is GAGVSQSPRYKVAKRGQDVALRCDPISGHVSLFWYQQALGQGPEFLTYFQNEAQLDKSGLPSDRFFAERPEGSVSTLKIQRTQQEDSAVYLCASSLAEEEYFGPGTRLTVT.

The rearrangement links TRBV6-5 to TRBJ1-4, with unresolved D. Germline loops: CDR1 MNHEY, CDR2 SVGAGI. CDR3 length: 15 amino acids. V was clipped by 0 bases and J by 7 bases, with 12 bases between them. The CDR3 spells CASSYSRGIGEKLFF. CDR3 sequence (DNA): TGTGCCAGCAGTTACTCGCGAGGGATTGGTGAAAAACTGTTTTTT.

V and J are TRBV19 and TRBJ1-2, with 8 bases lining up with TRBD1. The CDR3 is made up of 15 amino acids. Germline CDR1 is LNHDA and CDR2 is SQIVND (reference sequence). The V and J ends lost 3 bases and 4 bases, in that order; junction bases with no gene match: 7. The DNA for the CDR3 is TGTGCCAGTAGTATCGACAGGGGACGGGGCTATGGCTACACCTTC. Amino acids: CASSIDRGRGYGYTF.

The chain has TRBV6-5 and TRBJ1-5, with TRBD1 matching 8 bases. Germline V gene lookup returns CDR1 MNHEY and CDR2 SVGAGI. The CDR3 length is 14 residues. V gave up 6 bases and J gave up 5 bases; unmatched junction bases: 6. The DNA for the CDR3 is TGTGCCAGCAGAACAGGGGGTCGGGATCAGCCCCAGCATTTT. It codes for CASRTGGRDQPQHF.

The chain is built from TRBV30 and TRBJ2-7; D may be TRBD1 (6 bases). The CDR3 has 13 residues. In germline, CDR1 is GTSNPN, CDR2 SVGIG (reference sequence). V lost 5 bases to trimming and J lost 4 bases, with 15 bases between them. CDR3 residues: CAWAPGRGYEQYF. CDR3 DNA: TGTGCCTGGGCCCCGGGCAGGGGATACGAGCAGTACTTC. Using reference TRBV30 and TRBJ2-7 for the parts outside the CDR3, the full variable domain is SQTIHQWPATLVQPVGSPLSLECTVEGTSNPNLYWYRQAAGRGLQLLFYSVGIGQISSEVPQNLSASRPQDRQFILSSKKLLLSDSGFYLCAWAPGRGYEQYFGPGTRLTVT.